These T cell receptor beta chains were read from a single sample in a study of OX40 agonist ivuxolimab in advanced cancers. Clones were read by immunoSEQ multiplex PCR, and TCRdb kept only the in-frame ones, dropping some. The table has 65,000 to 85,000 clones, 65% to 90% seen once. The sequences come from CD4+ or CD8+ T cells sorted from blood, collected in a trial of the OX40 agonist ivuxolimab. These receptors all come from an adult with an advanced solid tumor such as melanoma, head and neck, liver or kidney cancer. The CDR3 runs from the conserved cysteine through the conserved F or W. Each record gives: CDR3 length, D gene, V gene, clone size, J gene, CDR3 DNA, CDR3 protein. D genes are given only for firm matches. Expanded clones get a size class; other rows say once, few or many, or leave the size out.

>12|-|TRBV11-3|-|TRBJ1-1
TGTGCCAGCAGACGGACGAACACTGAAGCTTTCTTT
CASRRTNTEAFF
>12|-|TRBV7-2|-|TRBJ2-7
TGTGCCAGCAGTTTGAGCTCCTACGAGCAGTACTTC
CASSLSSYEQYF
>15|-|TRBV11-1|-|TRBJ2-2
TGTGCCAGCACCCACCAATCGAGGCGCACCGGGGAGCTGTTTTTT
CASTHQSRRTGELFF
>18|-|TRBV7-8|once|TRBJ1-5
TGTGCCAGCAGCCTAGGGTCGAGCGTCCGGGGCTCCAATCAGCCCCAGCATTTT
CASSLGSSVRGSNQPQHF
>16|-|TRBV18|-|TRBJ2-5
TGTGCCAGCTCAAAGTACCGGACCTCCCAAGAGGAGACCCAGTACTTC
CASSKYRTSQEETQYF
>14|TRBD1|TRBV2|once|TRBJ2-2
TGTGCCAGCAGCATTGACAGGGATGGCGGGGAGCTGTTTTTT
CASSIDRDGGELFF
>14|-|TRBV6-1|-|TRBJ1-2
TGTGCCAGCAGGGAGAGGGGAGGGGCTTTTGGCTACACCTTC
CASRERGGAFGYTF
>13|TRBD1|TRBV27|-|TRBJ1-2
TGTGCCAGCAGCAGGGGGGGATACTATGGCTACACCTTC
CASSRGGYYGYTF
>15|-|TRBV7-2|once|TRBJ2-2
TGTGCCAGCAGCTTAACGCTAGGGGACACCGGGGAGCTGTTTTTT
CASSLTLGDTGELFF
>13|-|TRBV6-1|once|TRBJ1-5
TGTGCCAGCAGTGAAAGAGGGGACCAGCCCCAGCATTTT
CASSERGDQPQHF
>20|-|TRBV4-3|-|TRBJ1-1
TGCGCCAGCAGCCAAGTTCCGCTTTACTGGGACACCGATCTCGTGGCTGAAGCTTTCTTT
CASSQVPLYWDTDLVAEAFF
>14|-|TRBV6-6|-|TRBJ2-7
TGTGCCAGCAGGAGAGGCCTAGCGATCGGCGAGCAGTACTTC
CASRRGLAIGEQYF
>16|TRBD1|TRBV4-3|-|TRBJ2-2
TGCGCCAGCAGCCAAGTGTTACAGGGGGCTATCGGGGAGCTGTTTTTT
CASSQVLQGAIGELFF
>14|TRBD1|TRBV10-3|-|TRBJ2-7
TGTGCCATCAGTGATGGGACAGGGTCCTACGAGCAGTACTTC
CAISDGTGSYEQYF
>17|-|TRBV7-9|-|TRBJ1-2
TGTGCCAGCAGCTTAACCACCCCACAGGTAGCTAACTATGGCTACACCTTC
CASSLTTPQVANYGYTF
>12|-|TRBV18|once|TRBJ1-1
TGTGCCAGCTCACGACAGGAACCTGAAGCTTTCTTT
CASSRQEPEAFF
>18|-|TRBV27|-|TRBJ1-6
TGTGCCAGCAGTCCGCCAGTGGGGGGGAACACCTATAATTCACCCCTCCACTTT
CASSPPVGGNTYNSPLHF
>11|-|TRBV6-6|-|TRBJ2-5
TGTGCCAGCAGTCAACTGGAGACCCAGTACTTC
CASSQLETQYF
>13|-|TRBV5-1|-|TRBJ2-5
TGCGCCAGCAGCTTTCCAGGGGAAGAGACCCAGTACTTC
CASSFPGEETQYF
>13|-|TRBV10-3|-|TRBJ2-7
TGTGCCATAAGGGGCCGAGCATCCTACGAGCAGTACTTC
CAIRGRASYEQYF
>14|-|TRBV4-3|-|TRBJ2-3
TGCGCCAGCAGCCAGGGGGGATCCACAGATACGCAGTATTTT
CASSQGGSTDTQYF
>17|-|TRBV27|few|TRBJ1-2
TGTGCCAGCGGGCCCTTTGGGGCAGGAAGGAAGCTCGCTGGCTACACCTTC
CASGPFGAGRKLAGYTF
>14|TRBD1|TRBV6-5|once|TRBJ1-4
TGTGCCAGCAGGACAGGGGGAGTTAATGAAAAACTGTTTTTT
CASRTGGVNEKLFF
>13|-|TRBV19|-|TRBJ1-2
TGTGCCAGTAGTCTGAATCAAGGCGATGGCTACACCTTC
CASSLNQGDGYTF
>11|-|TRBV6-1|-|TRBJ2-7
TGTGCCAGCAGTACCCGCATGGAGCAGTACTTC
CASSTRMEQYF
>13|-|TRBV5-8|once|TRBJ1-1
TGTGCCAGCAGCTTGAGTAGGAACACTGAAGCTTTCTTT
CASSLSRNTEAFF
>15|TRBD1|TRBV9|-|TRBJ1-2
TGTGCCAGCAGCGACCGACAGGGGGTAAACTATGGCTACACCTTC
CASSDRQGVNYGYTF
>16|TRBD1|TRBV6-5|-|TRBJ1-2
TGTGCCAGCAGTTACTCGCGGGGACAGGGCTTATATGGCTACACCTTC
CASSYSRGQGLYGYTF
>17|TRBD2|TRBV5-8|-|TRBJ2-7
TGTGCCAGCAGCTTTTGGGTTATTAGCGGGGCAAACTACGAGCAGTACTTC
CASSFWVISGANYEQYF